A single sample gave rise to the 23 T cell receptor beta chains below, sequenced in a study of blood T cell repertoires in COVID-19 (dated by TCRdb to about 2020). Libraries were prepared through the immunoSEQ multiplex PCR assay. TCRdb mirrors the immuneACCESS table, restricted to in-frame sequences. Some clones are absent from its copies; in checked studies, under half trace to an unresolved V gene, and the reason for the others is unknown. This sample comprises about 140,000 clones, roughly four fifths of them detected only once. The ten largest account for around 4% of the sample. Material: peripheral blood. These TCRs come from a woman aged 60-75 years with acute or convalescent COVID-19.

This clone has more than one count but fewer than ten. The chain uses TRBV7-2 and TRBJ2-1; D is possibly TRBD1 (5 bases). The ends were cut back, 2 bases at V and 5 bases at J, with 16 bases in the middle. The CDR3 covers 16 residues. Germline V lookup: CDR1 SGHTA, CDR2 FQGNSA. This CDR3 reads CASSLSRRAIHNEQFF. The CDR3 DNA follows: TGTGCCAGCAGCTTAAGCCGCAGGGCCATACACAATGAGCAGTTCTTC.

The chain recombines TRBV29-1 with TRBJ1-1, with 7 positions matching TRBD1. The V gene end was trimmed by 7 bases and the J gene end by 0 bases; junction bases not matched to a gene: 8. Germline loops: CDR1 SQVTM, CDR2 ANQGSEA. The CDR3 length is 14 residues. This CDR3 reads CSARQGGMNTEAFF. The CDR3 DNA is TGCAGCGCCCGACAGGGAGGCATGAACACTGAAGCTTTCTTT.

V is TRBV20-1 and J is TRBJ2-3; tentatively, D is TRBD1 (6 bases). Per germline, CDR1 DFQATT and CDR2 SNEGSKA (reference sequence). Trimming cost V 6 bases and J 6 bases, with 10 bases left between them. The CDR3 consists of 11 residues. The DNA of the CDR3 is TGCAGTGCCGCAGGGGCCGATACGCAGTATTTT. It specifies CSAAGADTQYF.

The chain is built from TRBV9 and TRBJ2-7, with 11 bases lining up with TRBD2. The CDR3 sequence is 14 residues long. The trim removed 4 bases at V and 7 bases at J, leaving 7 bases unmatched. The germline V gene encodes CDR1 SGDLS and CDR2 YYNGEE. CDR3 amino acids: CASSISGRAVEQYF. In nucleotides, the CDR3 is TGTGCCAGCAGCATTAGCGGGAGGGCCGTAGAGCAGTACTTC.

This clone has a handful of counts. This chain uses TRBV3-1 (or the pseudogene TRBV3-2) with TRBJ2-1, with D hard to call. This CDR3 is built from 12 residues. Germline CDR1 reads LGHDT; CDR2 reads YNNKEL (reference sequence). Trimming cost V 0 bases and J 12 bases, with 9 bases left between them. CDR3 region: CASSQERMGQFF. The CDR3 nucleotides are TGTGCCAGCAGCCAAGAGAGGATGGGGCAGTTCTTC.

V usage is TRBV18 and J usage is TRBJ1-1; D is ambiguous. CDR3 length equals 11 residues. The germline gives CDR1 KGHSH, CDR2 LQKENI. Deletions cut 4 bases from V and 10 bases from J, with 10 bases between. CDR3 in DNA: TGTGCCAGCTCACACCAGGATCGAGCTTTCTTT. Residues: CASSHQDRAFF.

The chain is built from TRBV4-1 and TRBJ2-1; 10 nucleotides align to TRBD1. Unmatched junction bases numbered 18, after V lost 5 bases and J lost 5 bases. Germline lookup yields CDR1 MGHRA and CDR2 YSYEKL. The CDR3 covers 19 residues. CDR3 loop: CASSVRTGGPAGGDNEQFF. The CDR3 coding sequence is TGCGCCAGCAGCGTAAGGACAGGGGGTCCGGCCGGTGGGGACAATGAGCAGTTCTTC.

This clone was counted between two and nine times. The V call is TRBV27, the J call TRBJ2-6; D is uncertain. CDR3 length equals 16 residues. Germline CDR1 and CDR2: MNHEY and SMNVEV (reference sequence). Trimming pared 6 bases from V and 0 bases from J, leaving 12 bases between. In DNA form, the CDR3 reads TGTGCCAGCAGGTCCAGACTTGACTCTGGGGCCAACGTCCTGACTTTC. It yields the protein CASRSRLDSGANVLTF.

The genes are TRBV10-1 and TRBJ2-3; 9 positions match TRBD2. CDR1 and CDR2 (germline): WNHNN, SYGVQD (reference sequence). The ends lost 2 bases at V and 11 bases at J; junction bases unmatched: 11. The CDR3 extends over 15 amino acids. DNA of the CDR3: TGCGCCAGCAGTGAGGTAGTAGCGGGAGTTTCTAAGCAGTATTTT. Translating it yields CASSEVVAGVSKQYF.

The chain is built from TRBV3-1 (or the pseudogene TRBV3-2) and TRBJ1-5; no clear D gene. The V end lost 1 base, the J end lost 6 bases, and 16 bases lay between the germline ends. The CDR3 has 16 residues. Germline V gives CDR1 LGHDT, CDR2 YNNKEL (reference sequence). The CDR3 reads CASSQGAGERGQPQHF. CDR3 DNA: TGTGCCAGCAGCCAAGGAGCCGGGGAACGGGGTCAGCCCCAGCATTTT.

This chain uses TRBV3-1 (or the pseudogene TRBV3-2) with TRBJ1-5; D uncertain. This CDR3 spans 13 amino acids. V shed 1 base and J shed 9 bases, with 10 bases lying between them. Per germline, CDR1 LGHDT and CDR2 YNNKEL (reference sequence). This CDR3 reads CASSQGGGGPQHF. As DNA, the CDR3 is TGTGCCAGCAGCCAAGGAGGTGGTGGGCCCCAGCATTTT.

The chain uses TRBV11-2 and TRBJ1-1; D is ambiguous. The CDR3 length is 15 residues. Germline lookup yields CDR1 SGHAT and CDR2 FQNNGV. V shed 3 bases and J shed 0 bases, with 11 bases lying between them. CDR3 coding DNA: TGTGCCAGCAGCTTTCCTTGGCCTCTGAACACTGAAGCTTTCTTT. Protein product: CASSFPWPLNTEAFF.

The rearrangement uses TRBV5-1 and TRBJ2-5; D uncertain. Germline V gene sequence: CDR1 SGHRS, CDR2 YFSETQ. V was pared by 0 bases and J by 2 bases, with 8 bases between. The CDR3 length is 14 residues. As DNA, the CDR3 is TGCGCCAGCAGCTTGGCCTCCCGTCAAGAGACCCAGTACTTC. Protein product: CASSLASRQETQYF.

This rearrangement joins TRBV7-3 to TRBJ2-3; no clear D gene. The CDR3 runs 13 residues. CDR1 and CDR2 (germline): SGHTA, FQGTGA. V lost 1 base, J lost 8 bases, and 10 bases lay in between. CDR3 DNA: TGTGCCAGCAGCTTAATCCAGGCTGGTACGCAGTATTTT. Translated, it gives CASSLIQAGTQYF.

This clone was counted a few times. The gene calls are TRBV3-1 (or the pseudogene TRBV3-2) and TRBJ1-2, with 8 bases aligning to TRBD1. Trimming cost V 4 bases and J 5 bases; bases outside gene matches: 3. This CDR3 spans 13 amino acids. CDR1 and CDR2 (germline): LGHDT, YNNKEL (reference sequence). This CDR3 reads CASSRRQGYGYTF. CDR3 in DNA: TGTGCCAGCAGCCGTAGACAGGGGTATGGCTACACCTTC.

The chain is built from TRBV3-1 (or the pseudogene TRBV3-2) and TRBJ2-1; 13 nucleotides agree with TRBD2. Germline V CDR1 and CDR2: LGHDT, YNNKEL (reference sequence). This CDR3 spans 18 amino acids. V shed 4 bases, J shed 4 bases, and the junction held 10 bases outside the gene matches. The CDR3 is CASSPFSGTSGVYNEQFF. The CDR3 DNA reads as TGTGCCAGCAGCCCCTTTAGCGGGACTAGCGGGGTATACAATGAGCAGTTCTTC.

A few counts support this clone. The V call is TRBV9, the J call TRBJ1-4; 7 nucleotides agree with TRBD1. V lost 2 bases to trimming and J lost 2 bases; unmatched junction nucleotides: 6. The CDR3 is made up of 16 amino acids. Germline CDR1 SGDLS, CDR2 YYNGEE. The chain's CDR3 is CASSVHRGGTNEKLFF. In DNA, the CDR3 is TGTGCCAGCAGCGTCCACAGGGGCGGTACTAATGAAAAACTGTTTTTT.

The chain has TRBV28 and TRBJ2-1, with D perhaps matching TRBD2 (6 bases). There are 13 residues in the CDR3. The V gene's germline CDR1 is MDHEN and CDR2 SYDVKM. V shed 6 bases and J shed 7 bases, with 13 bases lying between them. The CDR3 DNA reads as TGTGCCAGCAGGTCGCCGGGACTTAATGAGCAGTTCTTC. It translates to CASRSPGLNEQFF.

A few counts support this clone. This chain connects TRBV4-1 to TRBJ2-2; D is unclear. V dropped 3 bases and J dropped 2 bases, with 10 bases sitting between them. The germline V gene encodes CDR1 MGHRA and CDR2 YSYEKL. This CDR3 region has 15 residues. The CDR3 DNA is TGCGCCAGCAGCCACAATACAGTTAACACCGGGGAGCTGTTTTTT. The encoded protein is CASSHNTVNTGELFF.

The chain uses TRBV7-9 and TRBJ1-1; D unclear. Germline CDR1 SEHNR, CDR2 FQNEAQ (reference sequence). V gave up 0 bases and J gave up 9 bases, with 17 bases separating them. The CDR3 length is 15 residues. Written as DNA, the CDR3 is TGTGCCAGCAGCTTAGCCGCTAGTAGCGTGGAGCAAGCTTTCTTT. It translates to CASSLAASSVEQAFF.

The CDR3 bases are TGTGCCAGCAGCCGCGAACCGGGTCCTCTGTTTTTT. This encodes CASSREPGPLFF. The rearrangement uses TRBV3-1 (or the pseudogene TRBV3-2) and TRBJ1-4; D gene uncertain. The CDR3 runs 12 residues. Trimming removed 4 bases at V and 14 bases at J, with 14 bases between. CDR1 LGHDT and CDR2 YNNKEL come from the germline V gene (reference sequence).

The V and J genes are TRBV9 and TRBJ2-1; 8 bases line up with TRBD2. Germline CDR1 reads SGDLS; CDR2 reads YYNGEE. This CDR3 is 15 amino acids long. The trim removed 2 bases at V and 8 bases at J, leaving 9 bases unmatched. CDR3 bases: TGTGCCAGCAGCGTTACGGGAGGGTTTGGCTATGAGCAGTTCTTC. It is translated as CASSVTGGFGYEQFF. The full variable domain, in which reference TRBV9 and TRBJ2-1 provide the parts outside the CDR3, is DSGVTQTPKHLITATGQRVTLRCSPRSGDLSVYWYQQSLDQGLQFLIQYYNGEERAKGNILERFSAQQFPDLHSELNLSSLELGDSALYFCASSVTGGFGYEQFFGPGTRLTVL.

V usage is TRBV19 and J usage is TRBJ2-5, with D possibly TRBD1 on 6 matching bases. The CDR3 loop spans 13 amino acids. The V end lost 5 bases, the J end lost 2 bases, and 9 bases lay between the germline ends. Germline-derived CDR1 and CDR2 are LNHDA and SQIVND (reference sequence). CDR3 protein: CASSRTAQETQYF. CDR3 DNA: TGTGCCAGTAGTCGGACAGCTCAAGAGACCCAGTACTTC.